This TCR beta chain was recorded in a study of shared clonotypes between healthy human individuals. For the study at large: Two women and a few men aged 18 to 49 made up the donors.

Each sample came from a Caucasian adult donor living in Nashville, Tennessee. Only a few counts were recorded for this clone. An even split of each subset's genomic DNA across several immunoSEQ plates was performed. How the authors handled the data: Junction-only immunoSEQ sequences carried no quality scores, so filtering differed. Here immunoSEQ multiplex PCR was the method, and the copy in TCRdb shows in-frame clones only, minus some. That table supplies the V and J calls and clone size; D and trimming were determined from the DNA. The data show around 500,000 clones, about three quarters seen once. The V gene lost 6 bases and the J gene lost 1 base, with 15 bases spanning the gap. CDR3 length: 15 residues. Germline V lookup: CDR1 KGHSH, CDR2 LQKENI.

V is TRBV18 and J is TRBJ1-1; D unclear. The sample was PBMCs. The origin of this receptor is a woman between 40 and 50 years old in good health. Some clones in this sample may be carry-over from other donors' samples. The CDR3 protein is CASSPEAAANTEAFF. In DNA, the CDR3 is TGTGCCAGCTCCCCGGAGGCGGCAGCGAACACTGAAGCTTTCTTT.